This T cell receptor beta chain comes out of a study of human T cells and chemical hapten exposure. On the study more broadly: Per-sample TCR yield variation was attributed mainly to small pooled library volume differences.

The CDR3 is 15 amino acids. The V gene's germline CDR1 is SGDLS and CDR2 YYNGEE. Points on this clonotype: At one end, the junction sequence differs from germline, possibly due to a read error.

The time point: patch test 3, about 24 weeks after DPC sensitization. As to treatment: therapeutic diphenylcyclopropenone sensitization with weekly scalp DPC. Suited to DPC and affected by alopecia, the donors ranged from 18 to 70 years old. MiXCR, applied by TCRdb to the RACE reads, yields one record per CDR3 protein. The data contain about 190,000 distinct CDR3 sequences, approximately 26% of them singletons. The receptor's source is a woman aged 40 to 50 with alopecia areata. Some clones in this sample may be carry-over from other donors' samples. The sample consisted of whole blood, taken in connection with sensitization to the hapten diphenylcyclopropenone (DPC). The chain recombines TRBV9 with TRBJ2-6; D not certain. The CDR3 here is CVSSVLGSGANVLTF. The DNA for the CDR3 is TGTGTCAGCAGCGTGTTAGGGTCTGGGGCCAACGTCCTGACTTTC. The whole variable domain, filled in from reference TRBV9 and TRBJ2-6, reads DSGVTQTPKHLITATGQRVTLRCSPRSGDLSVYWYQQSLDQGLQFLIQYYNGEERAKGNILERFSAQQFPDLHSELNLSSLELGDSALYFCVSSVLGSGANVLTFGAGSRLTVL.